The next 27 T cell receptor beta chains were all read from a single sample in a study of breast tumors, draining lymph nodes, adjacent tissues. The lymph nodes were axillary draining lymph nodes from breast cancer patients. TCRdb reanalysed the multiplex PCR reads using MiXCR and keeps one entry per CDR3 protein. The data contain 170,000 or so distinct CDR3 sequences, about 30% of them seen just once; the ten biggest clones take up roughly 4.3%. The sample comprised axillary lymph node tissue. Source of these receptors: a female donor with breast cancer. Some clones in this sample may be carry-over from other donors' samples.

The rearrangement links TRBV2 to TRBJ1-2, with 7 nucleotides matching TRBD1. Germline V gene sequence: CDR1 SNHLY, CDR2 FYNNEI. The CDR3 sequence is 13 residues long. With V trimmed by 3 bases and J by 8 bases, 6 bases remained unmatched. The CDR3 DNA sequence: TGTGCCAGCAGTGACAGGGGGTGGGGAGGCTACACCTTC. Protein sequence: CASSDRGWGGYTF.

This clonotype was observed at least ten times. The chain employs TRBV7-9 and TRBJ2-7; 8 nucleotides match TRBD1. The CDR3 consists of 15 residues. With 3 bases clipped from V and 3 bases from J, the junction kept 7 bases outside the gene matches. Per the germline V gene, CDR1 is SEHNR and CDR2 is FQNEAQ (reference sequence). The CDR3 nucleotides are TGTGCCAGCAGCTTCGCGTGGGGACAGGACTACGAGCAGTACTTC. This encodes CASSFAWGQDYEQYF. The full variable domain, with the rest looked up from reference TRBV7-9 and TRBJ2-7, is DTGVSQNPRHKITKRGQNVTFRCDPISEHNRLYWYRQTLGQGPEFLTYFQNEAQLEKSRLLSDRFSAERPKGSFSTLEIQRTEQGDSAMYLCASSFAWGQDYEQYFGPGTRLTVT.

This clonotype was seen at least ten times. The rearrangement joins TRBV30 to TRBJ2-2; maybe TRBD2 (6 bases). Germline V lookup: CDR1 GTSNPN, CDR2 SVGIG (reference sequence). The CDR3 spans 16 residues. V lost 1 base and J 5 bases, leaving 17 bases between the germline ends. The CDR3 here is CAWSGTSRLITGELFF. CDR3 bases: TGTGCCTGGAGTGGTACTAGCAGGCTCATTACCGGGGAGCTGTTTTTT.

This clonotype occurred a few times. The rearrangement links TRBV27 to TRBJ2-7, with D perhaps being TRBD1 or TRBD2 (5 bases each). The germline V gene has CDR1 MNHEY and CDR2 SMNVEV (reference sequence). The V end lost 5 bases, the J end lost 4 bases, and 18 bases lay between the germline ends. The CDR3 has 15 amino acids. The CDR3 reads CASSRGTGLRYEQYF. Written as DNA, the CDR3 is TGTGCCAGCAGTAGAGGGACGGGCCTTCGGTACGAGCAGTACTTC.

V is TRBV15 and J is TRBJ1-2; D is possibly TRBD1 (5 bases). The V gene's germline CDR1 is LNHNV and CDR2 YYDKDF (reference sequence). The CDR3 is 15 residues long. V lost 3 bases and J lost 8, with 19 bases in between. The DNA of the CDR3 is TGTGCCACCAGCAGCGTACTTCAGGGTGCGGGAGGCTACACCTTC. Residues: CATSSVLQGAGGYTF.

The DNA of the CDR3 is TGCGCCAGCAGGGGGAGTAGGGCCCAGCATTTT. Protein sequence: CASRGSRAQHF. The chain recombines TRBV10-1 with TRBJ1-5; D is undetermined. Germline CDR1 reads WNHNN; CDR2 reads SYGVQD (reference sequence). Trimming took 6 bases from V and 11 from J, leaving 11 bases between them. The CDR3 is 11 amino acids.

The chain combines TRBV11-2 with TRBJ1-5, with D unresolved. The length of the CDR3 is 13 residues. Looked up from germline, CDR1 is SGHAT and CDR2 is FQNNGV. The V end lost 4 bases, the J end lost 9 bases, and 13 bases lay between the germline ends. The CDR3 loop reads CASSSRPPGPQHF. Written as DNA, the CDR3 is TGTGCCAGCAGCTCGCGCCCCCCGGGGCCCCAGCATTTT.

This sequence joins TRBV11-3 and TRBJ1-1; tentatively, D is TRBD1 (6 bases). This CDR3 contains 14 residues. Per the germline V gene, CDR1 is SGHNT and CDR2 is YENEEA. V shed 7 bases and J shed 1 base, with 13 bases lying between them. In DNA form, the CDR3 reads TGTGCCAGCACCCCGGACAGAGGGAACACTGAAGCTTTCTTT. Translation: CASTPDRGNTEAFF.

The genes are TRBV12-3 or TRBV12-4 and TRBJ1-1; 8 nucleotides match TRBD1. CDR3 length: 17 amino acids. The J segment lost 5 bases and the V segment lost 4 bases, leaving 15 bases of the junction unmatched. CDR3 sequence reads: CASSSFAGQGGGTEAFF. Written as DNA, the CDR3 is TGTGCCAGCAGTTCTTTCGCCGGACAGGGCGGTGGGACTGAAGCTTTCTTT.

This clonotype showed up many times. The J gene is TRBJ2-7, the V gene TRBV29-1; D remains ambiguous. Trimming removed 7 bases from V and 0 bases from J, with 10 bases in between. In germline, CDR1 is SQVTM, CDR2 ANQGSEA. The CDR3 loop spans 12 amino acids. The chain's CDR3 is CSGRLSSYEQYF. Here the CDR3 DNA reads TGCAGCGGGAGATTGAGCTCCTACGAGCAGTACTTC.

By proportion, this clonotype is medium-sized (0.01 to 0.1%). The chain uses TRBV20-1 and TRBJ2-2; weak D call: TRBD2 (6 bases). V was cut by 0 bases and J by 5 bases, with 13 bases left in between. CDR1 is DFQATT, CDR2 SNEGSKA, per germline (reference sequence). This CDR3 has 15 residues. The CDR3, as DNA: TGCAGTGCTAGAGACGCAGCGGGTGCGACCGGGGAGCTGTTTTTT. Its protein is CSARDAAGATGELFF.

This clonotype came up a few times. A junction boundary mismatches the germline segment, possibly from a read error. The chain is built from TRBV7-2 and TRBJ2-1; D assignment may be TRBD1 or TRBD2 (5 bases each). The CDR3 spans 17 residues. Germline V gene lookup returns CDR1 SGHTA and CDR2 FQGNSA. The CDR3 reads CASSTTGRESSYNEQFF. CDR3 DNA sequence: TGTGCCAGCAGCACAACGGGCAGGGAGAGCTCCTATAATGAGCAGTTCTTC.

This clonotype was counted ten times or more. The V call is TRBV9, the J call TRBJ2-3; 8 bases agree with TRBD2. This CDR3 comprises 17 residues. V shed 3 bases, J shed 0 bases, and the junction held 9 bases outside the gene matches. CDR1 is SGDLS and CDR2 is YYNGEE in the germline V gene. CDR3 coding DNA: TGTGCCAGCAGCGGCCGAGCGGGGGAGCTTAGCACAGATACGCAGTATTTT. This sequence encodes CASSGRAGELSTDTQYF.

There are a few counts of this clonotype. A much more abundant neighbour one base away suggests this may be a read error. Since the CDR3 does not end with the conserved phenylalanine or tryptophan, this likely comes from a read error. J is TRBJ2-5 and V is TRBV9, with D perhaps TRBD1 or TRBD2 (5 bases each). Germline CDR1 is SGDLS and CDR2 is YYNGEE. The CDR3 loop spans 13 amino acids. The CDR3: CACRDRFQETQYS. The CDR3 coding sequence is TGTGCCTGCAGGGACCGCTTCCAAGAGACCCAGTACTCC.

CDR3 in DNA: TGTGCCAGCAGCTTAGCCCGGGGGGGCACTGAAAAACTGTTTTTT. Its protein is CASSLARGGTEKLFF. The chain has TRBV7-2 and TRBJ1-4; possibly TRBD1 for D (6 bases). The ends were cut back, 0 bases at V and 7 bases at J, with 12 bases in the middle. This CDR3 region has 15 residues. CDR1 SGHTA and CDR2 FQGNSA come from the germline V gene.

This clonotype was counted many times. The chain recombines TRBV2 with TRBJ2-5; 7 bases agree with TRBD1. The germline CDR1 and CDR2 sequences are SNHLY and FYNNEI. CDR3 size: 15 residues. V dropped 5 bases and J dropped 4; count of bases not matched to a gene: 10. CDR3 sequence: CASSSDRADVETQYF. CDR3 sequence (DNA): TGTGCCAGCAGTTCCGACAGGGCTGATGTAGAGACCCAGTACTTC.

This clonotype has a count of ten or more. V and J are TRBV6-5 and TRBJ2-2; D is undetermined. V was cut by 1 base and J by 7 bases, with 7 bases left in between. The CDR3 covers 13 residues. Germline V CDR1 and CDR2: MNHEY, SVGAGI. In nucleotides, the CDR3 is TGTGCCAGCAGTTACTGGCTGAACGGGGAGCTGTTTTTT. Protein product: CASSYWLNGELFF.

This clonotype has only a few counts. Here the CDR3 DNA reads TGTGCCAGCCACAGGGGCCGATCAACAAACAATGAGCAGTTCTTC. The encoded protein is CASHRGRSTNNEQFF. The chain is built from TRBV6-6 and TRBJ2-1; TRBD1 matches at 7 bases. From germline, CDR1 is MNHNY and CDR2 SVGAGI (reference sequence). After removal of 8 bases from V and 5 bases from J, the junction contained 12 bases not matched to a gene. The CDR3 covers 15 residues.

In its sample, this clonotype was seen many times. The chain recombines TRBV11-3 with TRBJ2-2, with D possibly matching TRBD2 (6 bases). V gave up 5 bases and J gave up 5 bases, with 12 bases separating them. The CDR3 loop spans 14 amino acids. The germline V gene encodes CDR1 SGHNT and CDR2 YENEEA. CDR3 amino acids: CASSAARGTGELFF. Here the CDR3 DNA reads TGTGCCAGCAGCGCCGCCCGGGGGACCGGGGAGCTGTTTTTT.

This clonotype has a handful of counts. A read error may explain this, as a much larger clone is one base away. V usage is TRBV4-1 and J usage is TRBJ2-7, with TRBD1 identical over 10 bases. This CDR3 contains 19 residues. The germline gives CDR1 MGHRA, CDR2 YSYEKL. CDR3 sequence: CAGSQWPSGTGARFYEQYF. The DNA of the CDR3 is TGCGCCGGCAGCCAGTGGCCCTCCGGGACAGGGGCCCGTTTCTACGAGCAGTACTTC.

On this clonotype: This may arise from a read error, as a much more abundant clone is one base away. The chain uses TRBV6-5 and TRBJ2-7; D gene uncertain. This CDR3 region has 13 residues. Germline CDR1 reads MNHEY; CDR2 reads SVGAGI. Between the trimmed V and J ends, which lost 5 bases and 5 bases, there was a span of 13 bases. CDR3 DNA sequence: TGTGCCAGCAGTCCGCGACGGCGACACGAGCAGTACTTC. Translation: CASSPRRRHEQYF.

This clonotype was seen ten or more times. The chain uses TRBV7-3 and TRBJ2-2, with TRBD1 matching 8 bases. V lost 5 bases and J lost 1; bases outside the gene matches: 6. Germline V lookup: CDR1 SGHTA, CDR2 FQGTGA. The CDR3 is 16 residues long. This chain's CDR3 is CASSPGGQGNTGELFF. The CDR3 bases are TGTGCCAGCAGCCCCGGTGGACAGGGGAACACCGGGGAGCTGTTTTTT.

About this clonotype itself: It may be a read error: a sequence one base away is much more abundant. The rearrangement joins TRBV7-2 to TRBJ1-2, with 10 positions matching TRBD1. The CDR3 length is 15 residues. Germline-derived CDR1 and CDR2 are SGHTA and FQGNSA. CDR3 DNA sequence: TGTGCCAGCAGCCCACCGGGACAGGGGATCTATGGCTACTCCTTC. Encoded protein: CASSPPGQGIYGYSF.

This clonotype was seen more than once but under ten times. A much larger clone sits a single nucleotide away, making a read error possible. The CDR3 end shows no conserved phenylalanine or tryptophan, and so a read error is likely. The chain carries TRBV7-2 and TRBJ2-7; D uncertain. Germline loops: CDR1 SGHTA, CDR2 FQGNSA. Trimming took off 5 bases at V and 1 base at J, with 12 bases between the two ends. The CDR3 consists of 14 residues. The CDR3 DNA reads TGTGCCAGCAGCCAGAGGTACATATCCTACGAGCAGTACCTC. Its translation: CASSQRYISYEQYL.

This chain uses TRBV12-3 or TRBV12-4 with TRBJ1-1; D not resolved. This CDR3 is 14 amino acids long. V lost 3 bases to trimming and J lost 6 bases, with 14 bases between them. CDR3 in amino acids: CASSFKGGGSEAFF. In DNA form, the CDR3 reads TGTGCCAGCAGTTTTAAAGGTGGAGGGTCTGAAGCTTTCTTT.

This clonotype was observed at least ten times. The gene calls are TRBV20-1 and TRBJ1-6; D is possibly TRBD1 (5 bases). The V end was cut by 0 bases, the J end by 5 bases, with 14 bases between. Germline V CDR1 and CDR2: DFQATT, SNEGSKA (reference sequence). The CDR3 totals 16 residues. The CDR3 is CSARDLQGTNNSPLHF. The CDR3 region has the DNA TGCAGTGCTAGAGATCTGCAGGGAACCAATAATTCACCCCTCCACTTT.

As DNA, the CDR3 is TGTGCCAGCAGCTTAGCGACTAGCGGGTACAATGAGCAGTATTTT. Residues: CASSLATSGYNEQYF. The J gene is TRBJ2-3, the V gene TRBV7-9; TRBD2 matches 10 bases. CDR1 and CDR2 from the germline V gene are SEHNR and FQNEAQ (reference sequence). The CDR3 covers 15 residues. Unmatched junction bases numbered 8, after V lost 0 bases and J lost 11 bases.